This paragraph covers one T cell receptor beta chain sequence. This clonotype was found a few times. Within one base of it there is no much larger clone, and no base qualities were kept. Clipping removes 4 bases from V and 9 bases from J, with 9 as the unmatched junction base count. Looking up the germline V gene yields CDR1 SGHRS and CDR2 YFSETQ. From cysteine to phenylalanine, the CDR3 is 14 amino acids long. Of the read, only the CDR3 DNA is kept; its 42 bases are in frame from base 1. TCR cDNA was made using 5'RACE template switching, a step that added a universal primer site and unique molecular identifiers. Priming for cDNA synthesis came from both the TCR alpha and TCR beta constant segments. Two PCR steps were used to amplify libraries, with sample barcodes and sequencing adapters being added in the second step. Libraries were sequenced on Illumina HiSeq 2500 (2x100 bp) or NovaSeq (2x150 bp). In the authors' own workflow: Demultiplexing of reads and collapsing into UMI consensus sequences were performed with MIGEC, and V(D)J alignment was carried out with MiXCR. Vaccine-responding clonotypes were identified with edgeR using replicate PBMC samples, with FDR below 0.01 and a log2 fold change above 5 up to day 15 being required. Each bulk clonotype received a CD4 or CD8 identity based on whether the sequenced CD4 or CD8 repertoire contained that clonotype at higher abundance. NS4B-specific clonotypes were defined as those at least 10-fold enriched in dextramer-positive over dextramer-negative fractions; CD4-biased clonotypes were excluded. The public reads were reanalyzed by TCRdb: fastp trimming at Q25, MiXCR alignment, in-frame beta chains only. Each entry is one CDR3 protein sequence, shown with its most common DNA and genes. The V and J calls were determined by TCRdb, not by the authors. For this sample there are under 55,000 distinct CDR3 sequences; around 6.7% appear just once. Together, the top ten hold 20% to 25% of the sample.

According to the study, the label for this sample's treatment or condition signals: live attenuated yellow fever vaccine strain. A standard Ficoll-Paque protocol was used to isolate PBMCs from peripheral blood. With anti-CD3 and anti-CD8 staining plus a dextramer loaded with the yellow fever NS4B epitope peptide, the researchers sorted epitope-specific CD8 T cells. TriZol was used to extract RNA from bulk PBMCs, CD4 and CD8 fractions, and dextramer-positive and dextramer-negative fractions. This sample was included in a study of T cells after yellow fever vaccination (dated by TCRdb to between 2018 and 2020). Describing the broader study: The SMART-Seq v4 Ultra Low Input RNA kit was used to prepare libraries from fractions with low cell numbers. To follow T-cell clones before and after both primary and booster YFV17D yellow fever vaccination, bulk TCR alpha and beta repertoires underwent longitudinal sequencing. Two healthy male donors made up the cohort, one aged 18 to 30 years and the other aged 30 to 40 years. Blood was drawn at multiple timepoints before and after primary and secondary immunization, with bulk PBMC replicates and cell subsets isolated. Here is what the overall study found, with its caveats: Most clones expanded after primary vaccination (almost 97% of CD4 and 88% of CD8) were re-detected after the booster, suggesting that broad memory maintenance occurred. A small share of clonotypes occurred in both CD4 and CD8 compartments, likely arising from convergent recombination. FACS-sorted repertoires could contain abundant contaminating clonotypes from the bulk population, so computational filtering was required. Compared with the primary T-cell response, the secondary T-cell response was faster but weaker, reaching its peak on day 5 rather than on day 15. The study included only two donors, which limits how far the findings can be generalized.

The chain uses TRBV5-1 and TRBJ2-1; 8 bases in between match TRBD2. Sequencing was performed on CD8+ T cells not binding an NS4B(214-222) dextramer, sorted from PBMCs, taken around 45 days after the first yellow fever vaccination. What the cell subset or site label conveys for this sample: NS4B epitope dextramer-negative CD8 T cells. This clonotype was sampled from a man between 18 and 35 years old who received the YFV17D yellow fever vaccine. The sequenced DNA is TGCGCCAGCAGCCGTCGGGGACTAGAGGGTGAGCAGTTCTTC. Translated, it reads CASSRRGLEGEQFF.